This T cell receptor beta chain was recorded in a study of long-term antiretroviral therapy in people with HIV. As for this clone: What it recognizes is unknown.

immunoSEQ v3.0 was run at survey level. Assay used: immunoSEQ multiplex PCR; TCRdb lists only in-frame clones, some missing. The data hold around 30,000 clones, with 90% to 95% observed a single time. Study conclusions and caveats: ART adherence, viral resistance and therapy changes went unrecorded.

Germline V CDR1 and CDR2: WNHNN, SYGVQD (reference sequence). The V segment lost 0 bases and the J segment 3 bases; nucleotides outside the gene matches: 5. CDR3 length equals 16 residues. The TCR was taken from a man in his fifties with HIV. The chain has TRBV10-1 and TRBJ2-3, with 8 nucleotides matching TRBD2. Specimen: unsorted PBMCs, collected more than 7.1 years after starting antiretroviral therapy. The CDR3 here is CASSESRSGGTDTQYF. The CDR3 DNA follows: TGCGCCAGCAGTGAGTCGAGGAGCGGGGGTACAGATACGCAGTATTTT.